One and the same sample provided the 21 T cell receptor beta chains below, sequenced in a study of blood T cell repertoires in COVID-19. The table came from immunoSEQ multiplex PCR; TCRdb's copy has only in-frame clones and leaves some out. The sample includes 15,000 to 20,000 clones, 75% to 90% of them seen just once. The sequencing input was peripheral blood. These receptors all stem from a human donor in a cohort sampled during active COVID-19.

The chain couples TRBV6-6 to TRBJ2-3; D perhaps matches TRBD1 (6 bases). The ends were cut back, 4 bases at V and 5 bases at J, with 10 bases in the middle. CDR3 length: 13 residues. Germline V gives CDR1 MNHNY, CDR2 SVGAGI (reference sequence). The CDR3 spells CASSLQGVDTQYF. Written as DNA, the CDR3 is TGTGCCAGCAGTTTACAGGGTGTAGATACGCAGTATTTT.

This chain connects TRBV12-3 or TRBV12-4 to TRBJ2-2, with D possibly TRBD1 on 5 matching bases. The CDR3 has 13 amino acids. V was clipped by 2 bases and J by 6 bases, with 7 bases between them. This CDR3 reads CASSLSGPGELFF. The CDR3 coding sequence is TGTGCCAGCAGTTTATCAGGGCCCGGGGAGCTGTTTTTT.

This sequence joins TRBV5-8 and TRBJ2-3; the D gene is possibly TRBD1 (6 bases). CDR3 length equals 13 residues. Germline CDR1 and CDR2: SGHTS and YDEGEE. Trimming removed 3 bases at V and 4 bases at J, with 9 bases between. CDR3 sequence: CASSSQGPDTQYF. CDR3 bases: TGTGCCAGCAGCTCACAGGGTCCAGATACGCAGTATTTT.

The genes are TRBV2 and TRBJ2-7, with D perhaps TRBD2 (6 bases). V lost 7 bases and J lost 2, with 9 bases in between. The CDR3 is 12 residues long. CDR1 and CDR2 (germline): SNHLY, FYNNEI. As DNA, the CDR3 is TGTGCCAGCAAGGGCGGGGCCTACGAGCAGTACTTC. It specifies CASKGGAYEQYF.

This clone has just one count. The J gene is TRBJ1-6, the V gene TRBV7-2; D is possibly TRBD1 (5 bases). The CDR3 has 15 residues. Germline V CDR1 and CDR2: SGHTA, FQGNSA. The germline V and J ends were trimmed by 6 bases and 5 bases, with 14 bases remaining between them. The DNA for the CDR3 is TGTGCCAGCAGTCTCGCCAGACAGAATAATTCACCCCTCCACTTT. Protein product: CASSLARQNNSPLHF.

The chain joins TRBV7-6 to TRBJ2-5; 14 bases align to TRBD2. From germline, CDR1 is SGHVS and CDR2 FNYEAQ. This CDR3 is 20 amino acids long. Unmatched junction bases numbered 16, after V lost 1 base and J lost 6 bases. The CDR3 nucleotides read TGTGCCAGCAGCTTAGAACTTGTAGGAGGGACTAGCGGGAGTTTAAAGACCCAGTACTTC. Its protein product is CASSLELVGGTSGSLKTQYF.

The gene calls are TRBV23-1 and TRBJ2-5, with 7 bases identical to TRBD2. TRBV23-1 carries the ORF label, with uncertain function. There are 14 residues in the CDR3. V lost 1 base to trimming and J lost 9 bases; unmatched junction nucleotides: 8. The CDR3 nucleotides are TGCGCCAGCAGTCAATTGGGAGGGATGTGGGCCCAGTACTTC. Its translation: CASSQLGGMWAQYF.

This clone was seen just once. The rearrangement joins TRBV7-2 to TRBJ1-2; D uncertain. The CDR3 extends over 15 amino acids. Trimming removed 6 bases from V and 1 base from J, with 15 bases in between. Germline values: CDR1 SGHTA, CDR2 FQGNSA. The CDR3 loop is CASSPGSGLNYGYTF. CDR3 sequence (DNA): TGTGCCAGCAGTCCCGGTTCTGGGCTTAACTATGGCTACACCTTC.

The chain carries TRBV9 and TRBJ1-5; D unresolved. The ends were cut back, 4 bases at V and 4 bases at J, with 9 bases in the middle. This CDR3 is built from 13 residues. The germline gives CDR1 SGDLS, CDR2 YYNGEE. CDR3 sequence (DNA): TGTGCCAGCAGCTCCGGACTAAATCAGCCCCAGCATTTT. This codes for CASSSGLNQPQHF.

The sample holds a few counts of this clone. This rearrangement joins TRBV29-1 to TRBJ2-5; 8 bases map to TRBD2. V shed 4 bases, J shed 5 bases, and the junction held 6 bases outside the gene matches. The germline V gene has CDR1 SQVTM and CDR2 ANQGSEA. The CDR3 contains 13 residues. In nucleotides, the CDR3 is TGCAGCGTTGCCGGGAGGGTGTCGGAGACCCAGTACTTC. This gives the protein CSVAGRVSETQYF.

This chain uses TRBV25-1 with TRBJ2-7; TRBD1 aligns across 8 bases. The V gene end was trimmed by 6 bases and the J gene end by 2 bases; junction bases not matched to a gene: 9. CDR1 MGHDK and CDR2 SYGVNS come from the germline V gene. This CDR3 spans 15 amino acids. The CDR3 DNA reads as TGTGCCAGCAGCCCTCCCGGGACAGGCACCTACGAGCAGTACTTC. The encoded protein is CASSPPGTGTYEQYF.

V is TRBV4-3 and J is TRBJ2-2; 9 bases map to TRBD2. Germline V gives CDR1 LGHNA, CDR2 YSLEER. There are 17 residues in the CDR3. V lost 0 bases, J lost 4 bases, and 6 bases stayed unmatched. The CDR3 DNA sequence: TGCGCCAGCAGCCAAGACCGGCGGGAGGGCCCCACCGGGGAGCTGTTTTTT. This gives the protein CASSQDRREGPTGELFF.

This chain uses TRBV4-1 with TRBJ1-3; D perhaps matches TRBD1 (6 bases). Trimming removed 0 bases from V and 3 bases from J, with 15 bases in between. CDR1 and CDR2 from the germline V gene are MGHRA and YSYEKL. The CDR3 is 17 residues long. The CDR3 sequence: CASSQEGMGAFGNTIYF. CDR3 bases: TGCGCCAGCAGCCAAGAGGGGATGGGGGCCTTTGGAAACACCATATATTTT.

The chain is built from TRBV7-8 and TRBJ1-5; TRBD1 matches 7 bases. The CDR3 totals 15 residues. Germline V gene lookup returns CDR1 SGHVS and CDR2 FQNEAQ. The trim removed 1 base at V and 3 bases at J, leaving 3 bases unmatched. The CDR3 loop reads CASSLGQGNNQPQHF. CDR3 sequence (DNA): TGTGCCAGCAGCTTAGGACAGGGAAACAATCAGCCCCAGCATTTT.

This chain links TRBV7-9 with TRBJ2-1, with 11 bases aligning to TRBD2. The germline CDR1 and CDR2 sequences are SEHNR and FQNEAQ (reference sequence). CDR3 length: 16 residues. The V and J ends lost 5 bases and 7 bases, in that order; junction bases with no gene match: 10. The CDR3 region is CASSPGTSGSFNEQFF. Written as DNA, the CDR3 is TGTGCCAGCAGCCCCGGAACTAGCGGGAGTTTTAATGAGCAGTTCTTC.

Sample share makes this clone medium-sized. The chain recombines TRBV6-5 with TRBJ1-2, with 9 bases fitting TRBD1. Trimming removed 6 bases from V and 0 bases from J; junction bases left unmatched: 5. Germline CDR1 MNHEY, CDR2 SVGAGI. The CDR3 has 15 amino acids. The DNA of the CDR3 is TGTGCCAGCAGAGCCGGGACAGGGTCTAACTATGGCTACACCTTC. Translating it yields CASRAGTGSNYGYTF.

The chain combines TRBV28 with TRBJ2-2, with 12 bases identical to TRBD2. Germline CDR1 reads MDHEN; CDR2 reads SYDVKM. V lost 4 bases and J lost 3; bases outside the gene matches: 0. The CDR3 spans 15 residues. The CDR3 DNA follows: TGTGCCAGCAGTTCTAGCGGGAGGGACACCGGGGAGCTGTTTTTT. This gives the protein CASSSSGRDTGELFF.

The V gene is TRBV6-4, the J gene TRBJ2-1; 7 bases align to TRBD2. Germline V gives CDR1 MRHNA, CDR2 SNTAGT. V shed 2 bases, J shed 6 bases, and the junction held 10 bases outside the gene matches. This CDR3 is built from 16 residues. The CDR3: CASSDGGGDDGNEQFF. In DNA, the CDR3 is TGTGCCAGCAGTGACGGGGGAGGGGACGACGGCAATGAGCAGTTCTTC.

This chain uses TRBV6-1 with TRBJ2-1, with 10 bases lining up with TRBD1. There are 15 residues in the CDR3. With 3 bases clipped from V and 4 bases from J, the junction kept 3 bases outside the gene matches. Germline V gives CDR1 MNHNS, CDR2 SASEGT. The CDR3 nucleotides read TGTGCCAGCAGTGAGGGGGGACAGGGGTACAATGAGCAGTTCTTC. Translating gives CASSEGGQGYNEQFF.

This clone has only a few counts. This rearrangement joins TRBV7-2 to TRBJ2-3; possibly TRBD1 for D (6 bases). CDR1 SGHTA and CDR2 FQGNSA come from the germline V gene. The V and J ends lost 2 bases and 6 bases respectively, with 12 bases between them. The CDR3 loop spans 14 amino acids. The CDR3 reads CASSLRYRDDTQYF. Written as DNA, the CDR3 is TGTGCCAGCAGCTTAAGGTACAGGGATGATACGCAGTATTTT.

This chain uses TRBV5-6 with TRBJ2-3; D remains ambiguous. CDR1 and CDR2 from the germline V gene are SGHDT and YYEEEE. Between the trimmed V and J ends, which lost 0 bases and 2 bases, there was a span of 10 bases. This CDR3 has 15 residues. The CDR3 DNA follows: TGTGCCAGCAGCTTGGTGGGCGTAGACACAGATACGCAGTATTTT. Its protein is CASSLVGVDTDTQYF.